This note documents a single TCR beta chain sequence. As yet, its antigen is unknown. Deletions cut 4 bases from V and 15 bases from J, with 16 bases between. Germline CDR1 reads DFQATT; CDR2 reads SNEGSKA (reference sequence). The CDR3 sequence is 11 residues long. The sample belongs to a study of cytomegalovirus exposure and HLA in healthy donors. General observations from the study: Through in vitro validation, a few CMV-associated chains were shown to be specific for CMV antigens. One cluster of highly shared sequence variants probably arose as a sequencing artifact.

Both 60 Vbeta primers and 13 Jbeta primers went into the PCR. Sequenced by immunoSEQ multiplex PCR; TCRdb stores in-frame clones only, minus some. The sample carries around 190,000 clones, under 85% recorded once. Sequencing was performed on PBMCs. This rearrangement joins TRBV20-1 to TRBJ2-4; a weak D match, TRBD2 (5 bases). This clonotype was obtained from a woman aged 18-29 years in good health and CMV-seronegative. CDR3 protein: CSANGGFLSYF. DNA for the CDR3: TGCAGTGCTAACGGCGGGTTCCTGTCGTACTTC.